The 14 T cell receptor beta chains reported below all come from one sample, sequenced in a study of T-cell reconstitution after alpha-beta-depleted transplantation in children. Unique molecular identifiers were incorporated when the TCRbeta library was constructed. TCRdb reprocessed the PCR reads with MiXCR, giving one entry per CDR3 protein. The table shows about 22,000 distinct CDR3 sequences, with about a tenth occurring only once. The input for sequencing was PBMCs from the stem cell graft donor, taken from the stem cell graft. The receptors shown here come from a human donor who donated a stem cell graft to a child with chronic granulomatous disease.

This clonotype was seen only once. The CDR3 end shows no conserved phenylalanine or tryptophan, and so a read error is likely. The chain employs TRBV20-1 and TRBJ2-7; D is possibly TRBD2 (5 bases). CDR1 is DFQATT and CDR2 is SNEGSKA in the germline V gene (reference sequence). Trimming removed 6 bases at V and 0 bases at J, with 12 bases between. CDR3 size: 13 residues. The CDR3 DNA reads as TGCAGTGCGGACGGGGAAAGCTCCTACGAGCAGTACTTG. Protein: CSADGESSYEQYL.

Many counts were recorded for this clonotype. The chain couples TRBV19 to TRBJ1-1, with D uncertain. From germline, CDR1 is LNHDA and CDR2 SQIVND (reference sequence). The CDR3 loop spans 13 amino acids. V gave up 5 bases and J gave up 1 base, with 8 bases separating them. This CDR3 reads CASSLGRNTEAFF. The CDR3 DNA sequence: TGTGCCAGTAGTCTCGGACGGAACACTGAAGCTTTCTTT.

In its sample, this clonotype was seen many times. V usage is TRBV3-1 and J usage is TRBJ2-7; D is unclear. The germline CDR1 and CDR2 sequences are LGHDT and YNNKEL (reference sequence). CDR3 length: 14 residues. The V end lost 2 bases, the J end lost 2 bases, and 10 bases lay between the germline ends. The CDR3 protein is CASSQRSRTYEQYF. CDR3 nucleotides: TGTGCCAGCAGCCAAAGGTCCAGAACCTACGAGCAGTACTTC.

This clonotype has at least ten counts. The CDR3 sequence: CASSQYRGGLYQETQYF. CDR3 sequence (DNA): TGCGCCAGCAGCCAATACAGAGGGGGATTGTACCAAGAGACCCAGTACTTC. The chain joins TRBV4-3 to TRBJ2-5; weak D call: TRBD1 (6 bases). Germline V gene data show CDR1 as LGHNA and CDR2 as YSLEER. This CDR3 spans 17 amino acids. Trimming pared 2 bases from V and 0 bases from J, leaving 16 bases between.

This clonotype was picked up many times. The V and J genes are TRBV20-1 and TRBJ2-1; TRBD1 or TRBD2 may be the D gene (5 bases each). Germline V gives CDR1 DFQATT, CDR2 SNEGSKA (reference sequence). With 3 bases removed from V and 9 bases from J, the gap between germline ends came to 18 bases. The CDR3 loop spans 14 amino acids. The CDR3 sequence is CSASRALGGVEQFF. For the CDR3, the DNA is TGCAGTGCTAGCAGAGCCCTTGGGGGTGTTGAGCAGTTCTTC.

This clonotype showed up many times. This chain uses TRBV7-6 with TRBJ2-2; D gene ambiguous. V gave up 0 bases and J gave up 3 bases, with 8 bases separating them. CDR1 is SGHVS, CDR2 FNYEAQ, per germline. This CDR3 contains 15 residues. The CDR3 region has the DNA TGTGCCAGCAGCTTAGCAGGGTCCGACACCGGGGAGCTGTTTTTT. Translated: CASSLAGSDTGELFF. The full variable domain, with the rest looked up from reference TRBV7-6 and TRBJ2-2, is GAGVSQSPRYKVTKRGQDVALRCDPISGHVSLYWYRQALGQGPEFLTYFNYEAQQDKSGLPNDRFSAERPEGSISTLTIQRTEQRDSAMYRCASSLAGSDTGELFFGEGSRLTVL.

This clonotype has at least ten counts. The rearrangement uses TRBV7-2 and TRBJ1-1; 8 bases match TRBD1. This CDR3 contains 14 residues. Germline V gene sequence: CDR1 SGHTA, CDR2 FQGNSA. Trimming cost V 5 bases and J 10 bases; bases outside gene matches: 12. CDR3 region: CASSNDGQGGSAFF. The CDR3 bases are TGTGCCAGCAGCAACGACGGACAGGGCGGATCAGCTTTCTTT.

This clonotype appeared many times. Here the CDR3 DNA reads TGTGCCAGCAGCCCACGACAAATGGGAGAAAAACTGTTTTTT. Encoded protein: CASSPRQMGEKLFF. The chain has TRBV11-2 and TRBJ1-4; D unclear. Germline V gives CDR1 SGHAT, CDR2 FQNNGV. The CDR3 sequence is 14 residues long. The V end was cut by 5 bases, the J end by 8 bases, with 15 bases between.

In this sample, this clonotype turned up many times. V and J are TRBV7-8 and TRBJ2-5; 9 positions agree with TRBD2. This CDR3 has 16 amino acids. The V and J ends lost 2 bases and 4 bases, in that order; junction bases with no gene match: 8. Germline loops: CDR1 SGHVS, CDR2 FQNEAQ. CDR3: CASSLKGGGAGETQYF. The CDR3 region has the DNA TGTGCCAGCAGCTTAAAAGGCGGGGGGGCAGGAGAGACCCAGTACTTC.

This clonotype was picked up many times. V usage is TRBV7-9 and J usage is TRBJ1-3, with D maybe TRBD1 (5 bases). V was trimmed by 5 bases and J by 0 bases, leaving 11 bases between them. Germline lookup yields CDR1 SEHNR and CDR2 FQNEAQ (reference sequence). The CDR3 has 15 amino acids. The chain's CDR3 is CASSPGRSSGNTIYF. CDR3 sequence (DNA): TGTGCCAGCAGCCCGGGACGGTCCTCTGGAAACACCATATATTTT.

This clonotype was observed many times. The chain carries TRBV5-1 and TRBJ1-1, with TRBD1 as a possible D gene (5 bases). Between the trimmed V and J ends, which lost 0 bases and 4 bases, there was a span of 13 bases. This CDR3 contains 15 residues. Germline V gives CDR1 SGHRS, CDR2 YFSETQ. CDR3 protein: CASSLVAGPGTEAFF. The CDR3 region has the DNA TGCGCCAGCAGCTTGGTAGCGGGGCCTGGCACTGAAGCTTTCTTT.

This clonotype showed up many times. V and J are TRBV7-9 and TRBJ1-2; possibly TRBD1 for D (5 bases). Trimming left V 5 bases short and J 4 bases short, with 14 bases between. CDR1 and CDR2 from the germline V gene are SEHNR and FQNEAQ (reference sequence). The CDR3 is made up of 14 amino acids. CDR3 coding DNA: TGTGCCAGCAGCCCCTCCAGGGAATCCTATGGCTACACCTTC. This translates into CASSPSRESYGYTF. Complete variable domain (other parts from reference TRBV7-9 and TRBJ1-2): DTGVSQNPRHKITKRGQNVTFRCDPISEHNRLYWYRQTLGQGPEFLTYFQNEAQLEKSRLLSDRFSAERPKGSFSTLEIQRTEQGDSAMYLCASSPSRESYGYTFGSGTRLTVV.

This clonotype was counted ten times or more. The V gene is TRBV3-1, the J gene TRBJ2-5, with 10 bases fitting TRBD2. CDR3 size: 17 residues. Germline V gene data show CDR1 as LGHDT and CDR2 as YNNKEL (reference sequence). V was clipped by 0 bases and J by 5 bases; unmatched bases: 9. The CDR3 DNA reads TGTGCCAGCAGCCAAGAATGGGCTAGCGGGAGTTTGGAGACCCAGTACTTC. Residues: CASSQEWASGSLETQYF.

The V gene is TRBV4-3, the J gene TRBJ2-7, with 12 bases aligning to TRBD2. In germline, CDR1 is LGHNA, CDR2 YSLEER. Losses at the gene ends were 0 bases for V and 4 bases for J; bases not matched to a gene: 1. The CDR3 has 15 residues. The CDR3 reads CASSQETSGGYEQYF. CDR3 DNA sequence: TGCGCCAGCAGCCAAGAGACTAGCGGGGGTTACGAGCAGTACTTC.